The clone carrying this T cell receptor beta chain showed up many times. One junction end disagrees with the germline gene, perhaps due to a read error. TCRdb fed the 5' RACE reads into MiXCR, producing one record per CDR3 protein. The table shows over 550,000 distinct CDR3 sequences, with roughly 7.2% occurring only once. The entry originates in a study of identical twins. These data were also reused for a study on yellow fever vaccine responses in identical twins.

This receptor was obtained from a woman under 30 in good health. Specimen: PBMCs.

CDR3 in amino acids: CASSSHRDNEQFF. CDR3 DNA: TGTGCCAGCAGTTCCCACCGGGACAACGAGCAGTTCTTC. The chain links TRBV2 to TRBJ2-1; a weak D match, TRBD1 (6 bases). This CDR3 has 13 amino acids. Germline V lookup: CDR1 SNHLY, CDR2 FYNNEI.